This TCR beta chain was captured by sequencing in a study of T cells in Graves' hyperthyroidism and ophthalmopathy (dated by TCRdb to the late 2010s). Notes on the research overall: Peripheral blood samples were taken at initial diagnosis, before any treatment was given. To identify TCR V-J signatures that set the groups apart, the researchers used a discovery cohort of more than 95 patients, made up of about 44 with Graves' ophthalmopathy and 55 to 65 with stable Graves' hyperthyroidism. Once sampling was done, hyperthyroidism patients were given methimazole at a starting dose of 30 mg daily, whereas ophthalmopathy patients were given high-dose intravenous methylprednisolone. The roughly 94 discovery patients were randomly divided into training and test sets at a 7:3 ratio. According to the paper, TCR Vbeta CDR3 sequencing was carried out on approximately 140 peripheral blood samples, which came from more than 40 ophthalmopathy, some 73 hyperthyroidism and approximately 17 progressor patients. In about 6 Graves' hyperthyroidism patients, the study also compared T-cell repertoires from thyroid tissue with T-cell repertoires from blood. Whether ophthalmopathy could be predicted prospectively was tested in an independent validation cohort made up of 18 to 20 hyperthyroidism patients plus 17 patients who later progressed to ophthalmopathy.

V and J are trimmed by 2 bases and 7 bases, and the gene matches miss 9 bases of the junction. The CDR3 holds 16 amino acids from the cysteine to the phenylalanine. Only the CDR3 DNA stays, 48 bases, in frame from base 1. From the germline V gene, CDR1 is MDHEN and CDR2 is SYDVKM. This clonotype was detected ten times or more. It lacks a known antigen. Per-base qualities were not stored, and no clone one base away is much larger. The TCR beta CDR3 regions were amplified from the RNA transcripts. The first round of RT-PCR for the TCR CDR3 was performed with the HTBI primer set and the Qiagen OneStep RT-PCR kit. A second multiplex PCR round built the libraries, followed by size selection and purification. Paired-end sequencing of the libraries was performed with 100 bp reads on an Illumina HiSeq2000. As for the authors' bioinformatics: SOAPnuke was used to process the raw data, throwing out any read that contained adapters or uncalled bases, had a mean Phred below 15, or lacked an exact constant-primer or identifier match. COPE v1.2.5 was used to merge high-quality paired reads, and clonotypes were defined as unique nucleotide sequences. MiTCR v1.1 was used to align the clonotypes against IMGT TRBV, TRBD and TRBJ reference segments. Only V-J combinations with frequency above 0.0001, covering 98% to 99.2% of repertoires, were analysed. A TCS score was defined as the ratio of F50 (clonal expansion) to E x V (chaos), with BLOSUM62-based TCRdist applied between CDR3 peptides within each V-J. Welch's t-statistics and random forest reduced roughly 540 V-J features to roughly 13, which were used in a naive Bayes classifier (R e1071). TCRdb reprocessed the public reads (quality trimming at Q25 with fastp, clone calling with MiXCR) and kept in-frame beta chains. One record per CDR3 amino acid sequence lists the most common genes and DNA. TCRdb, not the original authors, processed these V and J calls. This sample lists a few hundred thousand distinct CDR3 sequences; 17% were detected once. The leading ten clones occupy approximately 18% of the sample.

General conclusions and limits of the study: In validation, progression to ophthalmopathy was predicted by the model with nearly 71% sensitivity and under 85% specificity, a median of about 6.8 months before onset. Ophthalmopathy was separated from stable hyperthyroidism by a 13 V-J signature model, with around 90% sensitivity and roughly 81% specificity obtained in cross-validation and 80%/75% obtained in testing. No statistical method was used to set the sample size in advance, and investigators knew the group allocation. Most expanded thyroid clonotypes (frequency above 0.001) were also detected in blood, a finding suggesting that blood repertoires may reflect thyroid immune responses.

Ophthalmopathy patients had moderately to severely active disease, with a Clinical Activity Score of 3 or more, a NOSPECS grade of 4 or more, and a disease duration of less than 3 months. The study excluded patients with uncontrolled infections, other autoimmune diseases, pregnancy or lactation. Diagnoses were established on the basis of clinical symptoms, serum thyroxine and TRAb, thyroid ultrasound, and orbital computed tomography. Ficoll-Paque density gradient centrifugation was used to isolate PBMCs from about 10 ml of fresh peripheral blood. Total RNA was extracted using Trizol reagent, and RNA quality was assessed on an Agilent 2100 Bioanalyzer.

Sequencing was performed on blood. The rearrangement joined TRBV28 to TRBJ1-5; TRBD1 aligns with 9 central bases. The receptor was derived from a woman aged 18-29 years with Graves' ophthalmopathy. The sequenced DNA is TGTGCCAGCAGTTTAGAGGGAGGACAGGGGTGGCAGCCCCAGCATTTT. Its coded protein is CASSLEGGQGWQPQHF.